This T cell receptor (beta chain) was profiled in a study of coeliac disease. Study-wide findings and caveats: Active celiac intraepithelial and lamina propria samples had lower TRB and TRG clonality than control samples. Published gliadin-specific TRB sequences appeared in about 50% of the 18 coeliac samples, 1 of 6 controls. Most TRB amino acid sequences occurred in only one sample.

Of note for this clone: What it binds is not known.

Assay used: immunoSEQ multiplex PCR; TCRdb lists only in-frame clones, some missing. The data contain 6,000 to 8,000 clones, 63% of them singletons. With V trimmed by 1 base and J by 2 bases, 4 bases remained unmatched. The CDR3 has 17 residues. From germline, CDR1 is SGHDN and CDR2 FVKESK. The sample was lamina propria lymphocytes from the gut. The sequence derives from a woman aged 55 to 70 with active celiac disease. The chain combines TRBV14 with TRBJ2-1; 11 bases fit TRBD2. The CDR3 is CASSQVSGRAAYNEQFF. CDR3 nucleotides: TGTGCCAGCAGCCAAGTTAGCGGGAGGGCCGCCTACAATGAGCAGTTCTTC.